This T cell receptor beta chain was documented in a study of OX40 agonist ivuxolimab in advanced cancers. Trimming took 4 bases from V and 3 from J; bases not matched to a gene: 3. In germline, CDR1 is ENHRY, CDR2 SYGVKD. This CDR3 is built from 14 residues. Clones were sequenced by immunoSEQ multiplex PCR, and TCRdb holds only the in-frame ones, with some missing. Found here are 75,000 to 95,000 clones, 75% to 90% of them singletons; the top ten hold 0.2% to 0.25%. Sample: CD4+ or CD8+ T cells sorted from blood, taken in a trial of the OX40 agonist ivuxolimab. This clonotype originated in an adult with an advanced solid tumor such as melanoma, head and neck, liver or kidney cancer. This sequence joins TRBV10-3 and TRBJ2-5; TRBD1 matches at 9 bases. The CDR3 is CAISGWTGEETQYF. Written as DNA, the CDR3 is TGTGCCATCAGTGGGTGGACAGGGGAAGAGACCCAGTACTTC.